Following are 32 T cell receptor beta chains from one sample sequenced in a study of CD8 T cells in Susac syndrome. RNA in amounts of about 0.45 to 1 ug was reverse transcribed with random hexamers. TCRdb re-called the immunoSEQ multiplex PCR reads through MiXCR, storing one row per CDR3 protein. The table records over 70,000 distinct CDR3 sequences, approximately 96% of them present only once. The source material was CD8+ T cells from PBMCs. These receptors originate from a human donor with Susac syndrome.

This rearrangement joins TRBV2 to TRBJ2-4; maybe TRBD2 (6 bases). Between the trimmed V and J ends, which lost 5 bases and 6 bases, there was a span of 11 bases. The germline V gene has CDR1 SNHLY and CDR2 FYNNEI. CDR3 length equals 13 residues. DNA of the CDR3: TGTGCCAGCAGTCGGGGGACGGGAAACATTCAGTACTTC. Protein: CASSRGTGNIQYF. Variable domain in full (rest from reference TRBV2 and TRBJ2-4): EPEVTQTPSHQVTQMGQEVILRCVPISNHLYFYWYRQILGQKVEFLVSFYNNEISEKSEIFDDQFSVERPDGSNFTLKIRSTKLEDSAMYFCASSRGTGNIQYFGAGTRLSVL.

V usage is TRBV4-2 and J usage is TRBJ2-3; 13 bases are shared with TRBD2. Losses at the gene ends were 6 bases for V and 6 bases for J; bases not matched to a gene: 9. Germline assignment: CDR1 LGHNA and CDR2 YNFKEQ. This CDR3 is built from 16 residues. In DNA form, the CDR3 reads TGTGCCAGCAGGCGGACTAGCGGGGGCCCTCTGGATACGCAGTATTTT. Encoded protein: CASRRTSGGPLDTQYF.

The V call is TRBV19, the J call TRBJ2-7, with D maybe TRBD1 (7 bases). Germline V gene lookup returns CDR1 LNHDA and CDR2 SQIVND (reference sequence). V was clipped by 1 base and J by 3 bases, with 16 bases between them. The CDR3 has 16 residues. CDR3 in amino acids: CASSIGAGQISYEQYF. CDR3 DNA sequence: TGTGCCAGTAGTATAGGGGCGGGACAGATAAGCTACGAGCAGTACTTC.

This chain uses TRBV9 with TRBJ2-1; either TRBD1 or TRBD2 may fit D (6 bases each). The V and J ends lost 0 bases and 0 bases respectively, with 16 bases between them. The CDR3 covers 18 residues. CDR1 and CDR2 (germline): SGDLS, YYNGEE. CDR3 sequence (DNA): TGTGCCAGCAGCGTAGGACCCCTGGGGGGCAGCTCCTACAATGAGCAGTTCTTC. It yields the protein CASSVGPLGGSSYNEQFF.

The rearrangement links TRBV3-1 to TRBJ1-3; D uncertain. V was shortened by 1 base and J by 7 bases, with 14 bases between the two germline ends. This CDR3 is built from 15 residues. In germline, CDR1 is LGHDT, CDR2 YNNKEL (reference sequence). CDR3 in amino acids: CASSQVGRSTNTIYF. In nucleotides, the CDR3 is TGTGCCAGCAGCCAAGTGGGTAGGAGTACGAACACCATATATTTT.

V gene TRBV20-1 combines with J gene TRBJ1-1; 7 nucleotides align to TRBD1. The junction had 7 bases not matched to a gene; V was cut back by 3 bases and J by 3 bases. This CDR3 contains 14 residues. Germline V CDR1 and CDR2: DFQATT, SNEGSKA (reference sequence). This CDR3 reads CSARWDRRDTEAFF. CDR3 DNA: TGCAGTGCTAGGTGGGACAGAAGGGACACTGAAGCTTTCTTT.

The rearrangement joins TRBV6-5 to TRBJ1-6; D unclear. CDR1 is MNHEY and CDR2 is SVGAGI in the germline V gene. The CDR3 extends over 16 amino acids. V gave up 0 bases and J gave up 0 bases, with 6 bases separating them. This chain's CDR3 is CASSYSWSSYNSPLHF. CDR3 coding DNA: TGTGCCAGCAGTTACTCGTGGAGCTCCTATAATTCACCCCTCCACTTT.

CDR3 DNA sequence: TGTGCCTGGAGCCCCCCGCCCCCCGTCCCCACCTATAGCACAGATACGCAGTATTTT. It yields the protein CAWSPPPPVPTYSTDTQYF. This chain joins TRBV30 and TRBJ2-3; D gene ambiguous. Germline values: CDR1 GTSNPN, CDR2 SVGIG (reference sequence). Between the trimmed V and J ends, which lost 3 bases and 0 bases, there was a span of 25 bases. CDR3 length: 19 amino acids.

The gene calls are TRBV9 and TRBJ2-5; D uncertain. The germline V gene encodes CDR1 SGDLS and CDR2 YYNGEE. The CDR3 is 11 residues long. V lost 4 bases, J lost 5 bases, and 6 bases lay in between. The CDR3 here is CASSSTETQYF. The CDR3 bases are TGTGCCAGCAGCAGTACGGAGACCCAGTACTTC.

V gene TRBV13 combines with J gene TRBJ1-5; D ambiguous. The germline CDR1 and CDR2 sequences are PRHDT and FYEKMQ (reference sequence). Trimming pared 1 base from V and 2 bases from J, leaving 6 bases between. CDR3 length: 14 residues. DNA for the CDR3: TGTGCCAGCAGCTTAGCACCGGGCAATCAGCCCCAGCATTTT. Translated: CASSLAPGNQPQHF.

V and J are TRBV15 and TRBJ1-1; D perhaps matches TRBD1 (5 bases). Trimming removed 0 bases at V and 1 base at J, with 9 bases between. This CDR3 contains 15 residues. Germline V CDR1 and CDR2: LNHNV, YYDKDF (reference sequence). The CDR3: CATSRDAGQNTEAFF. Here the CDR3 DNA reads TGTGCCACCAGCAGAGATGCAGGACAGAACACTGAAGCTTTCTTT.

J is TRBJ2-5 and V is TRBV28; weak D call: TRBD1 (5 bases). CDR1 and CDR2 from the germline V gene are MDHEN and SYDVKM. The CDR3 extends over 12 amino acids. Written as DNA, the CDR3 is TGTGTCTCCCAGGGTCTTCAAGAGACCCAGTACTTC. Protein sequence: CVSQGLQETQYF.

This chain links TRBV11-2 with TRBJ2-1; D possibly uses TRBD1 or TRBD2 (6 bases each). Trimming took off 1 base at V and 7 bases at J, with 11 bases between the two ends. The CDR3 contains 14 residues. In germline, CDR1 is SGHAT, CDR2 FQNNGV. The CDR3 protein is CASSLGRGLNEQFF. The CDR3 region has the DNA TGTGCCAGCAGCTTAGGTCGGGGGCTAAATGAGCAGTTCTTC.

In this sample, this clonotype turned up once. The V and J genes are TRBV20-1 and TRBJ2-7; D possibly uses TRBD1 or TRBD2 (5 bases each). V dropped 3 bases and J dropped 7 bases, with 13 bases sitting between them. The CDR3 loop spans 12 amino acids. Germline CDR1 DFQATT, CDR2 SNEGSKA (reference sequence). This chain's CDR3 is CSASGTIDEQYF. The DNA of the CDR3 is TGCAGTGCTAGCGGGACGATTGATGAGCAGTACTTC.

The chain recombines TRBV20-1 with TRBJ2-1; the D gene could be TRBD1 or TRBD2 (6 bases each). V lost 5 bases and J 5 bases, leaving 13 bases between the germline ends. The CDR3 contains 13 residues. Germline V gene data show CDR1 as DFQATT and CDR2 as SNEGSKA (reference sequence). The CDR3: CSAGRTANNEQFF. The CDR3 DNA reads TGCAGTGCTGGGAGGACAGCTAACAATGAGCAGTTCTTC.

This chain uses TRBV5-1 with TRBJ2-3, with D perhaps matching TRBD1 (5 bases). The V gene lost 5 bases and the J gene lost 0 bases, with 13 bases spanning the gap. Germline V gene data show CDR1 as SGHRS and CDR2 as YFSETQ. This CDR3 spans 15 amino acids. The CDR3 protein is CASRGPGHSTDTQYF. The CDR3 coding sequence is TGCGCCAGCAGGGGGCCAGGGCATAGCACAGATACGCAGTATTTT.

The rearrangement joins TRBV27 to TRBJ1-2; perhaps TRBD1 as D (5 bases). Germline lookup yields CDR1 MNHEY and CDR2 SMNVEV (reference sequence). The CDR3 is 14 residues long. V was trimmed by 8 bases and J by 8 bases, leaving 21 bases between them. The CDR3 coding sequence is TGTGCCAGCTCCCCCGGGGGGACTGGGTTGGGCTACACCTTC. Its translation: CASSPGGTGLGYTF.

The V gene is TRBV30, the J gene TRBJ2-4; TRBD1 agrees at 8 bases. The CDR3 consists of 15 residues. The junction had 2 bases not matched to a gene; V was cut back by 1 base and J by 0 bases. In germline, CDR1 is GTSNPN, CDR2 SVGIG (reference sequence). CDR3 in amino acids: CAWSGDRGAKNIQYF. The CDR3 nucleotides are TGTGCCTGGAGTGGAGACAGGGGAGCCAAAAACATTCAGTACTTC.

The gene calls are TRBV7-9 and TRBJ2-1; 8 bases are shared with TRBD1. Germline V gene lookup returns CDR1 SEHNR and CDR2 FQNEAQ (reference sequence). V dropped 5 bases and J dropped 7; count of bases not matched to a gene: 16. CDR3 size: 17 residues. The CDR3 protein is CASSPLLADRAKNEQFF. Here the CDR3 DNA reads TGTGCCAGCAGCCCTCTCCTTGCGGACAGGGCAAAGAATGAGCAGTTCTTC.

V gene TRBV29-1 combines with J gene TRBJ1-1; TRBD1 matches at 9 bases. J gave up 1 base and V 4 bases, and 7 bases lay outside the gene matches. Looked up from germline, CDR1 is SQVTM and CDR2 is ANQGSEA. CDR3 length: 15 residues. The CDR3 DNA follows: TGCAGCGTTGCGGGACAGGGAAAAGGGAACACTGAAGCTTTCTTT. Amino acids: CSVAGQGKGNTEAFF.

This sequence joins TRBV9 and TRBJ2-1; 9 bases map to TRBD1. V lost 4 bases and J lost 7; bases outside the gene matches: 9. CDR3 length: 15 residues. Germline V gives CDR1 SGDLS, CDR2 YYNGEE. This chain's CDR3 is CASSPPGQGSNEQFF. The CDR3 DNA reads TGTGCCAGCAGCCCCCCGGGACAGGGATCGAATGAGCAGTTCTTC.

This rearrangement joins TRBV20-1 to TRBJ2-5, with D possibly matching TRBD2 (6 bases). Germline V CDR1 and CDR2: DFQATT, SNEGSKA (reference sequence). The V end was cut by 1 base, the J end by 1 base, with 13 bases between. The CDR3 has 15 residues. In DNA, the CDR3 is TGCAGTGCTAGAGCAGATGGAGGGGTCCAAGAGACCCAGTACTTC. Protein: CSARADGGVQETQYF.

The chain joins TRBV3-1 to TRBJ1-1, with 7 bases lining up with TRBD1. This CDR3 comprises 18 residues. Germline trimming cut 3 bases from V and 3 bases from J; bases unmatched to any gene: 16. The germline CDR1 and CDR2 sequences are LGHDT and YNNKEL (reference sequence). The CDR3: CASSHSRPDRLEDTEAFF. Here the CDR3 DNA reads TGTGCCAGCAGCCACTCGCGACCGGACAGGTTGGAGGACACTGAAGCTTTCTTT.

The V and J genes are TRBV4-2 and TRBJ1-1; the match to TRBD1 covers 9 bases. With V trimmed by 0 bases and J by 10 bases, 3 bases remained unmatched. CDR1 is LGHNA and CDR2 is YNFKEQ in the germline V gene. The CDR3 length is 13 residues. The CDR3 region is CASSQEPGQGAFF. CDR3 coding DNA: TGTGCCAGCAGCCAAGAGCCGGGACAGGGAGCTTTCTTT.

The V and J genes are TRBV15 and TRBJ2-3; TRBD1 agrees at 9 bases. The V gene end was trimmed by 5 bases and the J gene end by 7 bases; junction bases not matched to a gene: 10. Germline CDR1 is LNHNV and CDR2 is YYDKDF (reference sequence). CDR3 length equals 15 residues. The chain's CDR3 is CATSPGQGLLHTQYF. CDR3 DNA: TGTGCCACCAGCCCGGGACAGGGTTTACTCCATACGCAGTATTTT.

The chain has TRBV6-2 or TRBV6-3 and TRBJ1-2; 7 nucleotides align to TRBD1. The germline CDR1 and CDR2 sequences are MNHEY and SVGEGT. Trimming took 7 bases from V and 6 from J; bases not matched to a gene: 14. The CDR3 has 15 residues. This CDR3 reads CASKDLQGLEDGYTF. CDR3 coding DNA: TGTGCCAGCAAAGACCTACAGGGGCTCGAGGATGGCTACACCTTC.

The rearrangement links TRBV6-1 to TRBJ1-1, with 7 positions matching TRBD1. This CDR3 contains 16 residues. Germline CDR1 MNHNS, CDR2 SASEGT. Trimming at V came to 0 bases and at J to 3 bases, leaving 7 bases not matched to a gene. CDR3 protein: CASSEAGTAGDTEAFF. The DNA of the CDR3 is TGTGCCAGCAGTGAAGCCGGGACAGCAGGGGACACTGAAGCTTTCTTT.

CDR3 amino acids: CASSRLAGMETQYF. The CDR3 DNA is TGTGCCAGCTCCCGGCTAGCGGGGATGGAGACCCAGTACTTC. V and J are TRBV9 and TRBJ2-5; 9 nucleotides line up with TRBD2. The V gene's germline CDR1 is SGDLS and CDR2 YYNGEE. V lost 7 bases and J lost 5; bases outside the gene matches: 9. CDR3 length equals 14 residues. Variable domain in full (rest from reference TRBV9 and TRBJ2-5): DSGVTQTPKHLITATGQRVTLRCSPRSGDLSVYWYQQSLDQGLQFLIQYYNGEERAKGNILERFSAQQFPDLHSELNLSSLELGDSALYFCASSRLAGMETQYFGPGTRLLVL.

This clonotype was detected once. CDR3 nucleotide sequence: TGTGCCAGTCAGAGCTCCTATAATTCACCCCTCCACTTT. Translating it yields CASQSSYNSPLHF. This rearrangement joins TRBV14 to TRBJ1-6; D not certain. The germline V gene encodes CDR1 SGHDN and CDR2 FVKESK. V lost 9 bases and J 0 bases, leaving 6 bases between the germline ends. The length of the CDR3 is 13 residues.

The chain links TRBV7-9 to TRBJ1-5, with D possibly TRBD1 on 6 matching bases. The germline V and J ends were trimmed by 10 bases and 3 bases, with 13 bases remaining between them. The V gene's germline CDR1 is SEHNR and CDR2 FQNEAQ (reference sequence). There are 13 residues in the CDR3. The CDR3 here is CATKGDLNQPQHF. For the CDR3, the DNA is TGTGCCACCAAGGGGGATCTCAATCAGCCCCAGCATTTT.

The chain recombines TRBV12-3 or TRBV12-4 with TRBJ1-6, with unresolved D. The CDR3 consists of 11 residues. The germline V and J ends were trimmed by 6 bases and 6 bases, with 3 bases remaining between them. CDR3 in DNA: TGTGCCAGCAGCGCTAATTCACCCCTCCACTTT. It codes for CASSANSPLHF.

This sequence joins TRBV6-5 and TRBJ2-1, with TRBD2 identical over 7 bases. Germline-derived CDR1 and CDR2 are MNHEY and SVGAGI. Trimming cost V 7 bases and J 7 bases; bases outside gene matches: 10. This CDR3 is 14 amino acids long. CDR3 residues: CASTRWEGRNEQFF. The CDR3 nucleotides read TGTGCCAGCACCCGCTGGGAGGGGCGGAATGAGCAGTTCTTC.